These T cell receptor beta chains were read from a single sample in a study of metastatic and nonmetastatic thyroid tumors. Via MiXCR, TCRdb re-called the PCR reads. The sample lists roughly 18,000 clones; about a quarter were seen once. Sequencing used tumor tissue. These receptor sequences come from a female donor with papillary thyroid cancer or a benign thyroid nodule (not recorded which). Some clones in this sample may be carry-over from other donors' samples. The CDR3 runs from the conserved cysteine through the conserved F or W. D genes are given only for firm matches. For some rows the clone size is stated as once, few or many, or as a class when expanded; others skip it.

TRBJ2-1 TRBD1 TRBV27 many TGTGCCAGCAGTCTTTACGGGACAGGGGGGGACAATGAGCAGTTCTTC CASSLYGTGGDNEQFF
TRBJ2-3 TRBD2 TRBV11-2 NA TGTGCCAGCAGCAGACTAGCGGGGGGGTATTCAGATACGCAGTATTTT CASSRLAGGYSDTQYF
TRBJ1-2 TRBD1 TRBV29-1 few TGCAGCGTTGATGGGGAGGGACAGGGGGCCTATGGCTACACCTTC CSVDGEGQGAYGYTF
TRBJ2-7 NA TRBV20-1 many TGCAGTGCTAGTCAGGTCTCCTACGAGCAGTACTTC CSASQVSYEQYF
TRBJ2-7 TRBD1 TRBV3-1 NA TGTGCCAGCAGCCATACTGACAGGGGAGCCTACGAGCAGTACTTC CASSHTDRGAYEQYF
TRBJ2-7 TRBD2 TRBV28 medium-sized TGTGCCAGCAGTTGGTCCGGGACTAGCCTATCCTACGAGCAGTACTTC CASSWSGTSLSYEQYF
TRBJ2-7 TRBD2 TRBV11-2 NA TGTGCCAGCAGCTGGGGGGGGAGGTCCTACGAGCAGTACTTC CASSWGGRSYEQYF
TRBJ2-3 NA TRBV29-1 many TGCAGCATAGGGGCTAGTGGCACAGATACGCAGTATTTT CSIGASGTDTQYF
TRBJ1-2 TRBD1 TRBV5-1 NA TGCGCCAGCAGCTTAGGGGGCAGCTATGGCTACACCTTC CASSLGGSYGYTF
TRBJ1-1 NA TRBV20-1 many TGCAGTGCTAGAGATTGGGGTGATGGCACTGAAGCTTTCTTT CSARDWGDGTEAFF
TRBJ1-2 NA TRBV7-2 many TGTGCCAGCAGCATCTTTTCTAACTATGGCTACACCTTC CASSIFSNYGYTF
TRBJ2-1 TRBD2 TRBV28 NA TGTGCCAGCATTGCTAGCGGCTCCTACAATGAGCAGTTCTTC CASIASGSYNEQFF
TRBJ2-7 NA TRBV20-1 few TGCAGTGCTGAGCCCCAGGGGCGGGAGAGAGTGTACGAGCAGTACTTC CSAEPQGRERVYEQYF
TRBJ2-2 NA TRBV20-1 many TGCAGTGCTAGGACCTCAAACACCGGGGAGCTGTTTTTT CSARTSNTGELFF
TRBJ2-3 NA TRBV7-9 many TGTGCCAGCAGCTTAGCACAGGGTAGCACAGATACGCAGTATTTT CASSLAQGSTDTQYF
TRBJ2-5 NA TRBV7-2 few TGTGCCAGCAGCTTTCAGCTAGAAGAGACCCAGTACTTC CASSFQLEETQYF
TRBJ1-5 NA TRBV20-1 many TGCAGTGCTAGTCAAAGGGGCGGCAATCAGCCCCAGCATTTT CSASQRGGNQPQHF
TRBJ2-3 NA TRBV3-1 few TGTGCCAGCAGCCAAGATAGGGGGAGACTCCGCACAGATACGCAGTATTTT CASSQDRGRLRTDTQYF
TRBJ1-2 NA TRBV27 NA TGTGCCAGCAGTTCTCAGATGGGGCCTAACTATGGCTACACCTTC CASSSQMGPNYGYTF
TRBJ2-5 TRBD2 TRBV20-1 NA TGCAGTGCTAGAGCCACCCCCGGGAGCGGGAGGCCGCAAGAGACCCAGTACTTC CSARATPGSGRPQETQYF
TRBJ2-6 NA TRBV20-1 NA TGCAGTGCTAGAGATGATAAAGTCCCTGGGGCCAACGTACTGACTTTC CSARDDKVPGANVLTF
TRBJ2-2 TRBD1 TRBV28 NA TGTGCCAGCAGTACCCACCGGGACAGGGGCACCGGGGAGCTGTTTTTT CASSTHRDRGTGELFF
TRBJ2-3 TRBD2 TRBV12-3/TRBV12-4 many TGTGCCAGCAGTTTTACTTCCAGCGGGAGGGCCCGTGGCACAGATACGCAGTATTTT CASSFTSSGRARGTDTQYF
TRBJ2-1 TRBD2 TRBV11-2 many TGTGCCAGCAGCAAGACTAGCGGGGTTTACAATGAGCAGTTCTTC CASSKTSGVYNEQFF
TRBJ1-3 TRBD1 TRBV19 few TGTGCCAGTAGGGACAGGGGGCAATCCGGAAACACCATATATTTT CASRDRGQSGNTIYF
TRBJ1-1 TRBD1 TRBV18 NA TGTGCCAGCTCACAACCGGGACAGGATGGGACAGTTTTCTTT CASSQPGQDGTVFF
TRBJ2-1 NA TRBV6-4 few TGTGCCAGCAGTGACGGGGAGGCGGTGGAGCAGTTCTTC CASSDGEAVEQFF
TRBJ1-6 TRBD1 TRBV20-1 once TGCAGTGCTATCAACCGGGACAGCCGGACTTCGCCCCTCCACTTT CSAINRDSRTSPLHF
TRBJ2-7 NA TRBV2 once TGTGCCAGCAGTGAAGCGCCCCCGGGGTTCGTACCGGGGCCCTACGAGCAGTACTTC CASSEAPPGFVPGPYEQYF
TRBJ2-7 NA TRBV6-1 large TGTGCCAGCAGTGAAGAGGGCGGAGGAGCCGTTGGCTTC CASSEEGGGAVGF
TRBJ1-3 NA TRBV12-3/TRBV12-4 medium-sized TGTGCCAGCTGTGATCCGACGCTCTCTGGAAACACCATATATTTT CASCDPTLSGNTIYF
TRBJ2-7 NA TRBV6-1 NA TGTGCCAGCAGCAGGACGGCCTACTCCTACGAGCAGTACTTC CASSRTAYSYEQYF
TRBJ1-5 NA TRBV28 NA TGTGCCAGCAGTTTATACAGGGAGGGTCAGCCCCAGCATTTT CASSLYREGQPQHF
TRBJ2-1 TRBD2 TRBV9 many TGTGCCAGCAGCGTAGAGCCGCTTGGACTAGGAGGGCATGAGCAGTTCTTC CASSVEPLGLGGHEQFF
TRBJ1-3 NA TRBV28 medium-sized TGTGCCAGCACCCAAGCGGGGGGCCCAGTTGGAAACACCATATATTTT CASTQAGGPVGNTIYF
TRBJ2-7 NA TRBV7-9 few TGTGCCAGCAGCCAAAATTCAGCCTACGAGCAGTACTTC CASSQNSAYEQYF
TRBJ1-5 NA TRBV28 medium-sized TGTGCCAGCAGCCATAATCAGCCCCAGCATTTT CASSHNQPQHF
TRBJ2-7 NA TRBV18 many TGTGCCAGCTCCATCCGGACGACCGACTACGAGCAGTACTTC CASSIRTTDYEQYF
TRBJ2-7 NA TRBV20-1 once TGCAGTGCTAGAGGCCACTGGGTGATCTCCTACGAGCAGTACTTC CSARGHWVISYEQYF
TRBJ1-2 NA TRBV20-1 once TGCAGTGCTAGACCGCGAACCGCACTGGGAGTTACGGGCTATGGCTACACCTTC CSARPRTALGVTGYGYTF
TRBJ1-5 NA TRBV20-1 NA TGCAGTGCTAGAGGACAGTATGTGAATCAGCCCCAGCATTTT CSARGQYVNQPQHF
TRBJ1-2 NA TRBV7-8 many TGTGCCAGCAGCTTAGGGGGTCGGGGGGCGATGGGTGTTAATGGCTACACCTTC CASSLGGRGAMGVNGYTF
TRBJ2-2 NA TRBV30 medium-sized TGTGCCTGGGAAAAAACCGGGGAGCTGGTTTTT CAWEKTGELVF
TRBJ2-1 NA TRBV12-3/TRBV12-4 NA TGTGCCAGCACCCGACTCCTTCGGGGGAATGAGCAGTTCTTC CASTRLLRGNEQFF
TRBJ1-1 NA TRBV11-2 NA TGTGCCAGCAGCTTAAACTGGGGGGGTACTGAAGCTTTCTTT CASSLNWGGTEAFF
TRBJ1-2 NA TRBV12-3/TRBV12-4 few TGTGCCAGCAGTTTCGGGGGTGATGGCTACACCTTC CASSFGGDGYTF
TRBJ1-5 NA TRBV7-2 NA TGTGCCAGCAGCTCCGGGGGTCAGCCCCAGCATTTT CASSSGGQPQHF